This T cell receptor beta chain was captured in a study of cytomegalovirus exposure and HLA in healthy donors. Study-wide results and caveats: Reported performance of the classifier showed diagnosis of cytomegalovirus status with high specificity and sensitivity. Among TCR beta chains, those listed as cytomegalovirus-associated numbered over 150.

The V gene's germline CDR1 is ENHRY and CDR2 SYGVKD. The length of the CDR3 is 13 residues. Trimming pared 5 bases from V and 2 bases from J, leaving 7 bases between. Healthy donors of bone marrow made up the group. Unrecorded immune exposure was likely among donors, who were nominally healthy when sampled. In regard to this clone: Its specificity is not known.

The PCR had 60 Vbeta and 13 Jbeta primers. Libraries were prepared by immunoSEQ multiplex PCR; TCRdb keeps only in-frame clonotypes and omits some of them. The table lists roughly 150,000 clones, roughly 75% of them singletons. This chain uses TRBV10-3 with TRBJ1-3; tentative D call: TRBD1 (5 bases). This TCR was sampled from a man younger than 30 in good health and CMV-seropositive. The sample comprised PBMCs. CDR3 bases: TGTGCCATCAGTCAGGACACTGGAAACACCATATATTTT. This gives the protein CAISQDTGNTIYF.